This record covers a single TCR beta chain. Its target is not known. This sample stems from a study of identifying expanded T cells in peripheral blood. Germline V gene data show CDR1 as SGHRS and CDR2 as YFSETQ. V was pared by 0 bases and J by 4 bases, with 11 bases between. The CDR3 has 14 residues. This table comes from immunoSEQ multiplex PCR, and its TCRdb copy is limited to in-frame clones, with some not included. The sample contains around 68,000 clones, roughly 86% of which appear only once. Study-wide points: Differentially abundant clones: about 1.2 between replicates, approximately 15 at roughly 13 days, 19 to 20 at four. Approximately two-week clone count variance significantly increased as total template count grew.

Healthy donors had no documented immune events, such as infections, while sampled. The origin of this receptor is a person between 18 and 75 years old in good health. Sequencing used blood. This chain links TRBV5-1 with TRBJ2-7; D is possibly TRBD1 (5 bases). For the CDR3, the DNA is TGCGCCAGCAGCTTGGGGGGTCAGGGTTACGAGCAGTACTTC. Translation gives CASSLGGQGYEQYF.